This passage covers 22 T cell receptor beta chains from one sample sequenced in a study of cytomegalovirus exposure and HLA in healthy donors. 13 Jbeta primers and 60 Vbeta primers were used for the PCR. TCRdb's table, derived via immunoSEQ multiplex PCR, lists solely in-frame clones and lacks some. The sample lists 150,000 to 200,000 clones, 60% to 80% occurring once. Sequenced input: PBMCs. The receptor set was obtained from a man aged 50 to 60 in good health and CMV-seropositive.

The chain combines TRBV7-2 with TRBJ2-5; no reliable D call. Germline V lookup: CDR1 SGHTA, CDR2 FQGNSA. The CDR3 spans 13 residues. Trimming removed 1 base at V and 7 bases at J, with 10 bases between. The CDR3: CASSLGGFPTQYF. DNA of the CDR3: TGTGCCAGCAGCTTAGGAGGTTTCCCGACCCAGTACTTC.

V and J are TRBV4-1 and TRBJ2-3; 10 bases line up with TRBD2. This CDR3 has 16 amino acids. Trimming took 0 bases from V and 6 from J; bases not matched to a gene: 6. Germline V gene data show CDR1 as MGHRA and CDR2 as YSYEKL. In DNA form, the CDR3 reads TGCGCCAGCAGCCAAGAAGGAGCGGGGGGGCGGGATACGCAGTATTTT. It codes for CASSQEGAGGRDTQYF.

The chain couples TRBV7-9 to TRBJ1-2; D is unresolved. CDR3 size: 11 residues. Germline V gene sequence: CDR1 SEHNR, CDR2 FQNEAQ (reference sequence). V was pared by 11 bases and J by 4 bases, with 11 bases between. In nucleotides, the CDR3 is TGTGCCGGCTATGCGGCCTATGGCTACACCTTC. Its protein product is CAGYAAYGYTF.

This clone was counted a few times. This chain uses TRBV9 with TRBJ2-1, with a weak D call TRBD1 (5 bases). In germline, CDR1 is SGDLS, CDR2 YYNGEE. The CDR3 length is 20 residues. V was pared by 0 bases and J by 0 bases, with 22 bases between. CDR3 sequence (DNA): TGTGCCAGCAGCGTAGCCACAGGCACGTTTCAAATTAGCTCCTACAATGAGCAGTTCTTC. This gives the protein CASSVATGTFQISSYNEQFF.

The chain combines TRBV6-6 with TRBJ2-2; D may be TRBD2 (6 bases). Trimming stripped 7 bases from V and 4 bases from J, with 13 bases between. Germline V gene lookup returns CDR1 MNHNY and CDR2 SVGAGI (reference sequence). The CDR3 loop spans 14 amino acids. CDR3 sequence (DNA): TGTGCCAGCATCCTTGGGAGGAGCACCGGGGAGCTGTTTTTT. This gives the protein CASILGRSTGELFF.

This chain uses TRBV10-1 with TRBJ2-5; the match to TRBD2 covers 7 bases. The CDR3 spans 13 residues. The V and J ends lost 4 bases and 4 bases, in that order; junction bases with no gene match: 3. Germline V gene sequence: CDR1 WNHNN, CDR2 SYGVQD (reference sequence). This chain's CDR3 is CASSAPGGETQYF. The CDR3 nucleotides are TGCGCCAGCAGTGCTCCGGGGGGAGAGACCCAGTACTTC.

This clone was recorded once. This sequence joins TRBV4-3 and TRBJ1-3; D possibly corresponds to TRBD1 (6 bases). Germline lookup yields CDR1 LGHNA and CDR2 YSLEER. CDR3 length: 15 amino acids. With 0 bases removed from V and 4 bases from J, the gap between germline ends came to 10 bases. The CDR3 sequence: CASSQDPGVGNTIYF. The DNA of the CDR3 is TGCGCCAGCAGCCAAGATCCAGGGGTCGGAAACACCATATATTTT.

The gene calls are TRBV13 and TRBJ2-3; weak D call: TRBD2 (5 bases). The CDR3 loop spans 13 amino acids. Looked up from germline, CDR1 is PRHDT and CDR2 is FYEKMQ (reference sequence). V was clipped by 3 bases and J by 6 bases, with 10 bases between them. The CDR3 nucleotides read TGTGCCAGCAGCTTCGCTAGCTGGGATACGCAGTATTTT. This encodes CASSFASWDTQYF.

This clone was detected a few times. The chain carries TRBV4-3 and TRBJ2-1, with D perhaps matching TRBD2 (5 bases). Germline CDR1 LGHNA, CDR2 YSLEER. V lost 4 bases and J lost 0, with 10 bases in between. The CDR3 extends over 15 amino acids. DNA for the CDR3: TGCGCCAGCAGCCGTCAAGGGAGCTCCTACAATGAGCAGTTCTTC. Translated: CASSRQGSSYNEQFF.

CDR3 sequence: CASARIMVQETQYF. The CDR3 nucleotides are TGTGCCAGCGCGAGGATTATGGTACAAGAGACCCAGTACTTC. This chain links TRBV28 with TRBJ2-5; D gene unclear. Trimming shortened V by 8 bases and J by 2 bases, and 15 bases separated the two germline ends. This CDR3 spans 14 amino acids. CDR1 and CDR2 (germline): MDHEN, SYDVKM.

This clone was seen a single time. The chain links TRBV28 to TRBJ1-2; 7 bases agree with TRBD1. In germline, CDR1 is MDHEN, CDR2 SYDVKM. J was trimmed by 8 bases and V by 5 bases; bases with no gene match: 8. The CDR3 contains 13 residues. CDR3 sequence reads: CASSPQGRGGYTF. The CDR3 bases are TGTGCCAGCAGTCCACAGGGGCGAGGCGGCTACACCTTC.

The CDR3 DNA is TGCGCCAGCAGCCTCAACGGAGCAACTAATGAAAAACTGTTTTTT. Translated: CASSLNGATNEKLFF. This chain uses TRBV4-1 with TRBJ1-4; unclear D gene. CDR1 and CDR2 from the germline V gene are MGHRA and YSYEKL. The CDR3 runs 15 residues. V lost 4 bases and J 0 bases, leaving 9 bases between the germline ends.

In this sample, this clone turned up once. The rearrangement uses TRBV21-1 and TRBJ1-4; the table assigns TRBD1, which was not confirmed against the DNA. TRBV21-1 is labeled a pseudogene. There are 16 residues in the CDR3. CDR3 coding DNA: TGTGCCAGCAGAAAGGGGGCACTTTCAACTAATGAAAAACTGTTTTTT. It codes for CASRKGALSTNEKLFF.

J is TRBJ1-5 and V is TRBV2, with TRBD1 matching 7 bases. Trimming at V came to 6 bases and at J to 0 bases, leaving 11 bases not matched to a gene. CDR1 is SNHLY, CDR2 FYNNEI, per germline. The length of the CDR3 is 17 residues. CDR3 residues: CASRKTGTGFSNQPQHF. CDR3 sequence (DNA): TGTGCCAGCAGGAAGACAGGGACGGGTTTTAGCAATCAGCCCCAGCATTTT.

This clone was observed a handful of times. The chain couples TRBV10-3 to TRBJ2-5; perhaps TRBD2 as D (5 bases). The V and J ends lost 4 bases and 3 bases respectively, with 6 bases between them. CDR1 is ENHRY, CDR2 SYGVKD, per germline. The CDR3 is 12 amino acids. CDR3 DNA: TGTGCCATCAGTGCGGGGAAAGAGACCCAGTACTTC. Translating gives CAISAGKETQYF.

V is TRBV6-1 and J is TRBJ2-4; TRBD1 matches at 10 bases. V shed 2 bases, J shed 3 bases, and the junction held 10 bases outside the gene matches. This CDR3 comprises 18 residues. Germline CDR1 reads MNHNS; CDR2 reads SASEGT. CDR3 in DNA: TGTGCCAGCAGTGAACGGGACAGGGGTTCGGGTGGCAAAAACATTCAGTACTTC. As protein: CASSERDRGSGGKNIQYF.

This sequence joins TRBV11-2 and TRBJ1-2; the D gene is possibly TRBD1 (6 bases). Germline V lookup: CDR1 SGHAT, CDR2 FQNNGV. This CDR3 is built from 14 residues. V was trimmed by 3 bases and J by 6 bases, leaving 14 bases between them. Written as DNA, the CDR3 is TGTGCCAGCAGCTTGTCCGGGGGGCGGGATGGCTACACCTTC. This translates into CASSLSGGRDGYTF.

The V gene is TRBV2, the J gene TRBJ2-3, with TRBD2 matching 14 bases. The ends lost 7 bases at V and 4 bases at J; junction bases unmatched: 4. The CDR3 is 15 amino acids. Germline V gene sequence: CDR1 SNHLY, CDR2 FYNNEI. CDR3 DNA: TGTGCCAGCACCAGACTAGCGGGGGGGCCAGATACGCAGTATTTT. Its translation is CASTRLAGGPDTQYF. The complete variable domain, with remaining parts taken from reference TRBV2 and TRBJ2-3, reads EPEVTQTPSHQVTQMGQEVILRCVPISNHLYFYWYRQILGQKVEFLVSFYNNEISEKSEIFDDQFSVERPDGSNFTLKIRSTKLEDSAMYFCASTRLAGGPDTQYFGPGTRLTVL.

The CDR3 sequence: CASTPQGYSNQPQHF. The CDR3 DNA is TGTGCCAGCACCCCTCAGGGATATAGCAATCAGCCCCAGCATTTT. The rearrangement joins TRBV7-2 to TRBJ1-5; tentative D call: TRBD1 (5 bases). V lost 7 bases and J 0 bases, leaving 13 bases between the germline ends. This CDR3 has 15 residues. Germline V gives CDR1 SGHTA, CDR2 FQGNSA.

V is TRBV5-4 and J is TRBJ1-3; no firm D call. Per germline, CDR1 SGHNT and CDR2 YYREEE (reference sequence). The CDR3 sequence is 14 residues long. V lost 4 bases and J lost 0, with 8 bases in between. CDR3 amino acids: CASSLTGSGNTIYF. The CDR3 DNA reads as TGTGCCAGCAGCCTGACGGGCTCTGGAAACACCATATATTTT.

The V gene is TRBV7-6, the J gene TRBJ2-7; D unclear. The CDR3 is made up of 13 amino acids. The V gene's germline CDR1 is SGHVS and CDR2 FNYEAQ. V dropped 2 bases and J dropped 3 bases, with 8 bases sitting between them. The CDR3 DNA reads as TGTGCCAGCAGCTTACAGGAACACTACGAGCAGTACTTC. Protein: CASSLQEHYEQYF. Full variable domain (rest looked up from reference TRBV7-6 and TRBJ2-7): GAGVSQSPRYKVTKRGQDVALRCDPISGHVSLYWYRQALGQGPEFLTYFNYEAQQDKSGLPNDRFSAERPEGSISTLTIQRTEQRDSAMYRCASSLQEHYEQYFGPGTRLTVT.

This chain links TRBV4-3 with TRBJ2-7; weak D call: TRBD2 (5 bases). The CDR3 is 13 residues long. CDR1 is LGHNA and CDR2 is YSLEER in the germline V gene. Trimming removed 2 bases at V and 4 bases at J, with 9 bases between. Written as DNA, the CDR3 is TGCGCCAGCAGCCAATTCAGCGGTTACGAGCAGTACTTC. Its protein product is CASSQFSGYEQYF.